This TCR beta chain was recovered during a study of CD8 T cells in Susac syndrome. RNA, at roughly 0.45 to 1 ug, was reverse transcribed with random hexamers. TCRdb fed the immunoSEQ multiplex PCR reads into MiXCR, producing one record per CDR3 protein. The top ten hold around 0.21% of the sample, which has some 150,000 distinct CDR3 sequences, approximately 96% seen once. Sequencing of TCR beta was performed on blood CD8+ T cells and on blood CD4+ T cells. TEMRA cells were FACS-enriched, with CD8+ and CD4+ T cells isolated negatively. Germline V gene sequence: CDR1 SGHNT, CDR2 YYREEE (reference sequence). V was trimmed by 0 bases and J by 0 bases, leaving 7 bases between them. There are 14 residues in the CDR3.

The sequence came from a human donor with multiple sclerosis. The sequencing input was CD8+ T cells from PBMCs. This chain links TRBV5-4 with TRBJ2-7; D is unclear. The CDR3 here is CASSLDGNSYEQYF. The CDR3 bases are TGTGCCAGCAGCTTGGATGGGAACTCCTACGAGCAGTACTTC.